This TCR beta chain was retrieved from a study of cytotoxic CD8 clonotypes in ibrutinib-treated CLL. Study-level findings and limits: Clonality went up at ibrutinib response and then declined back toward baseline at progression. The study found baseline clonality above age-matched healthy donors, tracking circulating CD8+ T-cell counts.

The TCR beta libraries used 2 to 2.5 micrograms of genomic DNA that came from cryopreserved PBMCs. Points on this clone: Its specificity is unknown.

Measured with immunoSEQ multiplex PCR; TCRdb has only the in-frame clones, and not every one. Here the sample spans tens of thousands of clones, approximately 65% being singletons. Specimen: PBMCs, collected after 24 months of ibrutinib treatment. The TCR originated in a human donor with chronic lymphocytic leukemia.

CDR3: CASSLDPVSAFF. The CDR3 DNA is TGTGCCAGCAGCTTAGATCCGGTTTCAGCTTTCTTT. The rearrangement links TRBV7-9 to TRBJ1-1; D is unresolved. Deletions cut 1 base from V and 10 bases from J, with 10 bases between. Germline lookup yields CDR1 SEHNR and CDR2 FQNEAQ (reference sequence). The length of the CDR3 is 12 residues.